The 29 T cell receptor beta chains below come from one sample, sequenced in a study of Ad26.COV2.S vaccination and SARS-CoV-2 variants. Here immunoSEQ multiplex PCR was the method, and the copy in TCRdb shows in-frame clones only, minus some. The table shows around 250,000 clones, with roughly 86% occurring only once. Stated treatment: around 19 received Ad26.COV2.S at low or high dose, single or two shots; five or six received placebo; per-sample allocation not given. Day 63 after the first injection of vaccine or placebo was the sampling time. The source material was peripheral blood, sampled in a trial of Ad26.COV2.S vaccine versus placebo. Every receptor here comes from a person between 18 and 59 years old who received the Ad26.COV2.S COVID-19 vaccine or a placebo.

This CDR3 reads CASSERGEGGGYTF. CDR3 nucleotides: TGTGCCAGCAGTGAAAGGGGTGAGGGGGGCGGCTACACCTTC. This chain joins TRBV2 and TRBJ1-2; tentative D call: TRBD1 (6 bases). The CDR3 runs 14 residues. In germline, CDR1 is SNHLY, CDR2 FYNNEI. V was cut by 2 bases and J by 8 bases, with 15 bases left in between.

The genes are TRBV7-6 and TRBJ1-6; D unresolved. Deletions cut 2 bases from V and 10 bases from J, with 9 bases between. The CDR3 sequence is 13 residues long. CDR1 is SGHVS and CDR2 is FNYEAQ in the germline V gene. The DNA of the CDR3 is TGTGCCAGCAGCTTAAGTTCAGCGTCACCCCTCCACTTT. Its protein product is CASSLSSASPLHF.

The V and J genes are TRBV7-8 and TRBJ1-1; no clear D gene. The CDR3 sequence is 13 residues long. Trimming stripped 1 base from V and 5 bases from J, with 8 bases between. The germline gives CDR1 SGHVS, CDR2 FQNEAQ. The CDR3 DNA is TGTGCCAGCAGCTTAGGGAAGAGGACTGAAGCTTTCTTT. Translated, it gives CASSLGKRTEAFF.

The J gene is TRBJ2-7, the V gene TRBV7-8; 15 nucleotides align to TRBD2. The CDR3 length is 16 residues. CDR1 and CDR2 (germline): SGHVS, FQNEAQ. After removal of 3 bases from V and 3 bases from J, the junction contained 3 bases not matched to a gene. CDR3 sequence: CASSFGLAGGHYEQYF. Here the CDR3 DNA reads TGTGCCAGCAGCTTCGGACTAGCGGGGGGGCACTACGAGCAGTACTTC.

V is TRBV28 and J is TRBJ1-1; D gene uncertain. Between the trimmed V and J ends, which lost 2 bases and 7 bases, there was a span of 11 bases. This CDR3 has 13 residues. Per the germline V gene, CDR1 is MDHEN and CDR2 is SYDVKM. CDR3 sequence: CASSLSHRNEAFF. CDR3 DNA: TGTGCCAGCAGTTTAAGTCACAGAAATGAAGCTTTCTTT.

This sequence joins TRBV6-5 and TRBJ2-3, with 7 positions matching TRBD2. The CDR3 has 15 amino acids. V trimming: 4 bases; J trimming: 8 bases; junction bases outside the gene matches: 12. Germline CDR1 reads MNHEY; CDR2 reads SVGAGI. The CDR3 region is CASSSVGGGLGTQYF. The CDR3 DNA reads as TGTGCCAGCAGTTCTGTGGGGGGGGGTTTGGGTACGCAGTATTTT.

The chain couples TRBV2 to TRBJ1-1, with a weak D call TRBD1 (6 bases). Germline V gene sequence: CDR1 SNHLY, CDR2 FYNNEI. Trimming removed 5 bases from V and 4 bases from J, with 20 bases in between. The CDR3 runs to 16 residues. The CDR3 region is CASSRTSTGLSTEAFF. The CDR3 nucleotides are TGTGCCAGCAGTCGGACCTCTACAGGGTTGAGCACTGAAGCTTTCTTT. Full variable domain (remainder filled in from reference TRBV2 and TRBJ1-1): EPEVTQTPSHQVTQMGQEVILRCVPISNHLYFYWYRQILGQKVEFLVSFYNNEISEKSEIFDDQFSVERPDGSNFTLKIRSTKLEDSAMYFCASSRTSTGLSTEAFFGQGTRLTVV.

The chain recombines TRBV30 with TRBJ1-1; the D gene is possibly TRBD1 (5 bases). The V end was cut by 1 base, the J end by 5 bases, with 8 bases between. CDR3 length: 12 residues. CDR1 and CDR2 (germline): GTSNPN, SVGIG (reference sequence). The CDR3 DNA reads TGTGCCTGGAGTGCAGAGGGGACTGAAGCTTTCTTT. It specifies CAWSAEGTEAFF.

The chain employs TRBV25-1 and TRBJ2-5; D is unresolved. CDR1 is MGHDK, CDR2 SYGVNS, per germline. This CDR3 comprises 11 residues. Trimming took off 3 bases at V and 9 bases at J, with 8 bases between the two ends. DNA of the CDR3: TGTGCCAGCAGTGATGGTCTTTCCCAGTACTTC. This sequence encodes CASSDGLSQYF.

The rearrangement uses TRBV28 and TRBJ1-5; D is undetermined. Germline lookup yields CDR1 MDHEN and CDR2 SYDVKM. V was trimmed by 5 bases and J by 0 bases, leaving 14 bases between them. This CDR3 comprises 16 residues. CDR3 sequence: CASSPSGRDSNQPQHF. The DNA of the CDR3 is TGTGCCAGCAGTCCCTCCGGGAGGGATAGCAATCAGCCCCAGCATTTT.

With respect to this clone: Other DNA sequences of this sample code for an identical CDR3. The chain carries TRBV7-6 and TRBJ1-5; D gene ambiguous. CDR3 length equals 13 residues. Germline values: CDR1 SGHVS, CDR2 FNYEAQ. Trimming removed 3 bases from V and 6 bases from J, with 9 bases in between. The CDR3 DNA reads as TGTGCCAGCAGCTTGGGATTTGGTCAGCCCCAGCATTTT. This sequence encodes CASSLGFGQPQHF.

This clone appeared a single time. This rearrangement joins TRBV6-6 to TRBJ1-2; TRBD1 aligns across 7 bases. Germline V CDR1 and CDR2: MNHNY, SVGAGI (reference sequence). The trim removed 5 bases at V and 8 bases at J, leaving 5 bases unmatched. The CDR3 has 12 residues. The CDR3 region has the DNA TGTGCCAGCAGTCAAGGGGGCAGGGGCTACACCTTC. Amino acids: CASSQGGRGYTF.

The CDR3 loop is CASSFSGTRGYEQYF. CDR3 nucleotides: TGTGCCAGCAGCTTCTCGGGGACTAGGGGCTACGAGCAGTACTTC. The chain has TRBV5-4 and TRBJ2-7; 8 bases are shared with TRBD2. This CDR3 is 15 amino acids long. Trimming cost V 2 bases and J 3 bases; bases outside gene matches: 7. Germline V gene lookup returns CDR1 SGHNT and CDR2 YYREEE (reference sequence).

V and J are TRBV30 and TRBJ1-6; D is uncertain. The V gene lost 1 base and the J gene lost 12 bases, with 19 bases spanning the gap. The CDR3 is 15 residues long. Looked up from germline, CDR1 is GTSNPN and CDR2 is SVGIG (reference sequence). The CDR3 spells CAWSEDVRSRGPLHF. CDR3 coding DNA: TGTGCCTGGAGTGAGGACGTTCGGTCCCGGGGACCCCTCCACTTT.

This clone was observed once. The chain uses TRBV18 and TRBJ2-7, with 9 bases that match TRBD1. The germline V gene encodes CDR1 KGHSH and CDR2 LQKENI. V shed 6 bases and J 2 bases; nucleotides not matched to a gene: 8. This CDR3 is built from 15 residues. CDR3 in DNA: TGTGCCAGCTCCCCCGGGACAGGGAATGCCTACGAGCAGTACTTC. It codes for CASSPGTGNAYEQYF. Based on the CDR3 plus reference TRBV18 and TRBJ2-7, the full variable domain is NAGVMQNPRHLVRRRGQEARLRCSPMKGHSHVYWYRQLPEEGLKFMVYLQKENIIDESGMPKERFSAEFPKEGPSILRIQQVVRGDSAAYFCASSPGTGNAYEQYFGPGTRLTVT.

This clone has only a few counts. The V call is TRBV18, the J call TRBJ2-5; 8 nucleotides agree with TRBD1. Germline trimming cut 4 bases from V and 2 bases from J; bases unmatched to any gene: 6. The CDR3 extends over 15 amino acids. From germline, CDR1 is KGHSH and CDR2 LQKENI. The CDR3 region is CASSRFDRGQETQYF. CDR3 sequence (DNA): TGTGCCAGCTCACGGTTCGACAGGGGACAAGAGACCCAGTACTTC.

This clone was observed a handful of times. The V gene is TRBV4-1, the J gene TRBJ1-3, with a tentative D call TRBD1 (5 bases). The CDR3 sequence is 17 residues long. Germline V CDR1 and CDR2: MGHRA, YSYEKL. V shed 0 bases and J shed 0 bases, with 12 bases lying between them. This chain's CDR3 is CASSQEVLRGSGNTIYF. CDR3 bases: TGCGCCAGCAGCCAAGAGGTCCTGAGGGGCTCTGGAAACACCATATATTTT.

The chain has TRBV7-6 and TRBJ1-1; D is unclear. Germline V gene sequence: CDR1 SGHVS, CDR2 FNYEAQ. V was cut by 7 bases and J by 2 bases, with 20 bases left in between. This CDR3 is 16 amino acids long. For the CDR3, the DNA is TGTGCCAGCAAGGGTAGGGTAATGGGAAGAAACACTGAAGCTTTCTTT. It is translated as CASKGRVMGRNTEAFF. Filled out from reference TRBV7-6 and TRBJ1-1, the complete variable domain reads GAGVSQSPRYKVTKRGQDVALRCDPISGHVSLYWYRQALGQGPEFLTYFNYEAQQDKSGLPNDRFSAERPEGSISTLTIQRTEQRDSAMYRCASKGRVMGRNTEAFFGQGTRLTVV.

CDR3: CASSIIPGPQPETQYF. The CDR3 nucleotides are TGTGCCAGTAGTATAATTCCGGGGCCACAACCCGAGACCCAGTACTTC. This chain uses TRBV19 with TRBJ2-5; D is perhaps TRBD1 or TRBD2 (5 bases each). V was trimmed by 2 bases and J by 5 bases, leaving 18 bases between them. From germline, CDR1 is LNHDA and CDR2 SQIVND (reference sequence). This CDR3 is 16 amino acids long.

V and J are TRBV7-2 and TRBJ1-2; tentative D call: TRBD1 (6 bases). Germline lookup yields CDR1 SGHTA and CDR2 FQGNSA. CDR3 length: 13 amino acids. V dropped 1 base and J dropped 5 bases, with 8 bases sitting between them. DNA of the CDR3: TGTGCCAGCAGCTTAGATGGACAGTATGGCTACACCTTC. Its protein product is CASSLDGQYGYTF.

In this sample, this clone turned up once. The V call is TRBV21-1, the J call TRBJ2-3; TRBD2, as called in the table, went unchecked against the DNA. TRBV21-1 is deemed a pseudogene. This CDR3 contains 19 residues. The CDR3 loop is CASSKAGLAGDPKSDTQYF. In nucleotides, the CDR3 is TGTGCCAGCAGCAAAGCGGGACTAGCGGGAGACCCCAAGTCAGATACGCAGTATTTT.

The sample holds a few counts of this clone. The chain is built from TRBV21-1 and TRBJ2-1. TRBV21-1 is described as a pseudogene. CDR3 length equals 16 residues. The CDR3: CASSPPGGGPYNEQFF. CDR3 nucleotides: TGTGCCAGCAGCCCTCCAGGGGGAGGGCCCTACAATGAGCAGTTCTTC.

The chain employs TRBV9 and TRBJ2-3, with D possibly matching TRBD2 (6 bases). The germline V gene encodes CDR1 SGDLS and CDR2 YYNGEE. The germline V and J ends were trimmed by 1 base and 4 bases, with 19 bases remaining between them. This CDR3 contains 17 residues. The DNA for the CDR3 is TGTGCCAGCAGCGTATCCACAAGGGGCGGGGACCCAGATACGCAGTATTTT. Translating it yields CASSVSTRGGDPDTQYF.

On this clone: The identical CDR3 is also encoded by other nucleotide sequences in the sample. J is TRBJ1-1 and V is TRBV2, with TRBD1 identical over 8 bases. Germline CDR1 is SNHLY and CDR2 is FYNNEI. V shed 6 bases and J 2 bases; nucleotides not matched to a gene: 2. The CDR3 length is 13 residues. Here the CDR3 reads CASSGQGNTEAFF. In DNA, the CDR3 is TGTGCCAGCAGCGGACAGGGTAACACTGAAGCTTTCTTT.

This rearrangement joins TRBV5-1 to TRBJ1-5, with 9 bases aligning to TRBD1. V lost 5 bases and J lost 4; bases outside the gene matches: 10. The CDR3 is 16 residues long. Per the germline V gene, CDR1 is SGHRS and CDR2 is YFSETQ. This chain's CDR3 is CASRQDDRGINQPQHF. Written as DNA, the CDR3 is TGCGCCAGCAGGCAAGACGACAGGGGGATTAATCAGCCCCAGCATTTT. The variable domain in full, completed from reference TRBV5-1 and TRBJ1-5, reads KAGVTQTPRYLIKTRGQQVTLSCSPISGHRSVSWYQQTPGQGLQFLFEYFSETQRNKGNFPGRFSGRQFSNSRSEMNVSTLELGDSALYLCASRQDDRGINQPQHFGDGTRLSIL.

The table lists this clone with a count of one. The CDR3, as DNA: TGTGCCAGCAGCCTGAGAGCCTTTAGCACAGATACGCAGTATTTT. This sequence encodes CASSLRAFSTDTQYF. V is TRBV3-1 (or the pseudogene TRBV3-2) and J is TRBJ2-3; D is undetermined. Between the trimmed V and J ends, which lost 4 bases and 0 bases, there was a span of 11 bases. The CDR3 spans 15 residues. The germline V gene encodes CDR1 LGHDT and CDR2 YNNKEL (reference sequence).

V and J are TRBV9 and TRBJ2-1; 11 bases align to TRBD2. Trimming removed 0 bases from V and 3 bases from J; junction bases left unmatched: 2. The CDR3 is 16 amino acids. From germline, CDR1 is SGDLS and CDR2 YYNGEE. CDR3 coding DNA: TGTGCCAGCAGCGTAGTTGGGACTAGCGGCTACAATGAGCAGTTCTTC. Its protein is CASSVVGTSGYNEQFF.

The gene calls are TRBV5-1 and TRBJ2-1; D perhaps matches TRBD1 (5 bases). With 0 bases removed from V and 2 bases from J, the gap between germline ends came to 12 bases. CDR1 is SGHRS, CDR2 YFSETQ, per germline. CDR3 length: 16 amino acids. CDR3: CASSLVRQGPYNEQFF. CDR3 nucleotide sequence: TGCGCCAGCAGCTTGGTTCGGCAGGGCCCCTACAATGAGCAGTTCTTC. Based on the CDR3 plus reference TRBV5-1 and TRBJ2-1, the full variable domain is KAGVTQTPRYLIKTRGQQVTLSCSPISGHRSVSWYQQTPGQGLQFLFEYFSETQRNKGNFPGRFSGRQFSNSRSEMNVSTLELGDSALYLCASSLVRQGPYNEQFFGPGTRLTVL.

The rearrangement links TRBV27 to TRBJ2-5; D gene uncertain. From germline, CDR1 is MNHEY and CDR2 SMNVEV (reference sequence). This CDR3 comprises 17 residues. V lost 0 bases, J lost 1 base, and 15 bases lay in between. The CDR3 DNA follows: TGTGCCAGCAGTTTATCCAGGATTACAGTTACCCAAGAGACCCAGTACTTC. Residues: CASSLSRITVTQETQYF.